This T cell receptor (beta chain) was profiled in a study of identical twins. MiXCR was run by TCRdb on the 5' RACE reads, yielding one entry per CDR3 protein. The sample lists 450,000 or so distinct CDR3 sequences; approximately 25% were seen once. The donor group consisted entirely of healthy Caucasians. This CDR3 contains 16 residues. Trimming pared 0 bases from V and 2 bases from J, leaving 8 bases between. Per germline, CDR1 KGHSH and CDR2 LQKENI. These same records also appear under a second study, on T cells expressing NK-cell markers. That work states: The study drew TCR beta repertoires from sorted CD3+CD56+NKG2C+, CD3+CD56+NKG2C- and CD3+CD56-NKG2C+ T cells. For several donors, these clonotypes were likewise the leading ones in the CD3+CD56-NKG2C+ fraction.

The TCR originated in a woman aged 18-30 years in good health. The chain links TRBV18 to TRBJ2-6, with unresolved D. The sample was CD4+ T cells sorted from blood. CDR3 coding DNA: TGTGCCAGCTCACCACCAGGCCAGACTGGGGCCAACGTCCTGACTTTC. Its protein is CASSPPGQTGANVLTF.